This TCR beta chain was captured by sequencing in a study of brain metastases from non-small cell lung cancer. Clones were read by immunoSEQ multiplex PCR, and TCRdb kept only the in-frame ones, dropping some. There are just under 550 clones in the sample; 91% occur only once, and approximately 7.7% lies in the top ten. Study-wide points: T-cell clones appeared expanded in around 61% of brain metastases relative to matched primary tumors.

As for this clone: Antigen: not known.

The length of the CDR3 is 15 residues. The germline V gene encodes CDR1 SGDLS and CDR2 YYNGEE. V gave up 0 bases and J gave up 4 bases; unmatched junction bases: 1. The source material was tissue from a brain metastasis. The rearrangement joins TRBV9 to TRBJ1-4, with 9 bases aligning to TRBD1. The receptor was derived from a donor at least 40 years old with non-small cell lung cancer. CDR3 in amino acids: CASSVEGQGNEKLFF. The CDR3 DNA reads TGTGCCAGCAGCGTAGAGGGACAGGGTAATGAAAAACTGTTTTTT. The full variable domain, its missing parts supplied by reference TRBV9 and TRBJ1-4, is DSGVTQTPKHLITATGQRVTLRCSPRSGDLSVYWYQQSLDQGLQFLIQYYNGEERAKGNILERFSAQQFPDLHSELNLSSLELGDSALYFCASSVEGQGNEKLFFGSGTQLSVL.